These 19 T cell receptor beta chains share one sample of origin, sequenced in a study of OX40 agonist ivuxolimab in advanced cancers. Method: immunoSEQ multiplex PCR; TCRdb's copy keeps in-frame clones and lacks some. Among 50,000 to 80,000 clones, about 85% were seen once, and the ten largest hold about 3%. The sequencing here drew on CD4+ or CD8+ T cells sorted from blood, taken in a trial of the OX40 agonist ivuxolimab. The receptors derive from an adult with an advanced solid tumor such as melanoma, head and neck, liver or kidney cancer.

The gene calls are TRBV7-3 and TRBJ1-1; D remains ambiguous. Germline V gene data show CDR1 as SGHTA and CDR2 as FQGTGA. The CDR3 is made up of 13 amino acids. V lost 8 bases, J lost 4 bases, and 14 bases lay in between. CDR3 residues: CASAKGSSTEAFF. CDR3 coding DNA: TGTGCCAGCGCGAAGGGTAGTAGCACTGAAGCTTTCTTT. The full variable domain, in which reference TRBV7-3 and TRBJ1-1 provide the parts outside the CDR3, is GAGVSQTPSNKVTEKGKYVELRCDPISGHTALYWYRQSLGQGPEFLIYFQGTGAADDSGLPNDRFFAVRPEGSVSTLKIQRTERGDSAVYLCASAKGSSTEAFFGQGTRLTVV.

This sequence joins TRBV19 and TRBJ2-5; 8 bases agree with TRBD1. V was clipped by 6 bases and J by 4 bases; unmatched bases: 10. CDR1 and CDR2 from the germline V gene are LNHDA and SQIVND (reference sequence). The CDR3 has 15 amino acids. The CDR3 loop is CASSRGQGLGETQYF. The CDR3 DNA reads TGTGCCAGTAGCCGTGGACAGGGCTTAGGAGAGACCCAGTACTTC.

The genes are TRBV18 and TRBJ2-3; 8 nucleotides line up with TRBD1. CDR1 KGHSH and CDR2 LQKENI come from the germline V gene. The junction had 3 bases not matched to a gene; V was cut back by 3 bases and J by 4 bases. CDR3 size: 14 residues. In nucleotides, the CDR3 is TGTGCCAGCTCACCGGGACAGGAGGCAGATACGCAGTATTTT. Translation gives CASSPGQEADTQYF.

The chain joins TRBV27 to TRBJ1-1, with 7 bases identical to TRBD1. Germline assignment: CDR1 MNHEY and CDR2 SMNVEV (reference sequence). The V and J ends lost 5 bases and 9 bases, in that order; junction bases with no gene match: 12. The CDR3 extends over 14 amino acids. Here the CDR3 DNA reads TGTGCCAGCAGTACGGACAGGAGAGATCAGCAAGCTTTCTTT. As protein: CASSTDRRDQQAFF.

The chain uses TRBV27 and TRBJ2-7, with a weak D call TRBD1 (6 bases). Germline CDR1 MNHEY, CDR2 SMNVEV (reference sequence). This CDR3 has 15 amino acids. The V end lost 2 bases, the J end lost 6 bases, and 17 bases lay between the germline ends. The CDR3, as DNA: TGTGCCAGCAGTTTAGCCAGGCCAGGGGTCCGCGAGCAGTACTTC. Amino acid sequence: CASSLARPGVREQYF.

This clone appeared once. The chain uses TRBV28 and TRBJ1-4, with unresolved D. Germline CDR1 and CDR2: MDHEN and SYDVKM. V shed 3 bases and J shed 3 bases, with 5 bases lying between them. This CDR3 contains 13 residues. CDR3 protein: CASSFGANEKLFF. The CDR3, as DNA: TGTGCCAGCAGTTTCGGGGCTAATGAAAAACTGTTTTTT.

In its sample, this clone was seen a few times. This chain joins TRBV14 and TRBJ2-4; possibly TRBD2 for D (5 bases). This CDR3 is 12 amino acids long. The V and J ends lost 0 bases and 10 bases respectively, with 7 bases between them. Germline V CDR1 and CDR2: SGHDN, FVKESK. DNA for the CDR3: TGTGCCAGCAGCCAAGAAGGAGGAATTCAGTACTTC. Protein: CASSQEGGIQYF.

The V and J genes are TRBV6-4 and TRBJ2-2, with TRBD1 matching 8 bases. Germline-derived CDR1 and CDR2 are MRHNA and SNTAGT. The CDR3 spans 16 residues. The junction had 8 bases not matched to a gene; V was cut back by 5 bases and J by 3 bases. The CDR3 spells CASSQENRGYTGELFF. The CDR3 DNA reads as TGTGCCAGCAGTCAAGAGAACAGGGGGTACACCGGGGAGCTGTTTTTT.

This chain connects TRBV5-5 to TRBJ2-3; 7 bases map to TRBD1. This CDR3 is 15 amino acids long. V lost 5 bases to trimming and J lost 0 bases; unmatched junction nucleotides: 6. Per germline, CDR1 SGHKS and CDR2 YYEKEE (reference sequence). CDR3 amino acids: CASSFPGQSTDTQYF. The DNA for the CDR3 is TGTGCCAGCAGTTTTCCGGGACAGAGCACAGATACGCAGTATTTT.

The chain has TRBV15 and TRBJ2-3; TRBD1 matches at 7 bases. Germline V gene lookup returns CDR1 LNHNV and CDR2 YYDKDF (reference sequence). Germline trimming cut 1 base from V and 0 bases from J; bases unmatched to any gene: 1. This CDR3 is built from 15 residues. The CDR3 nucleotides are TGTGCCACCAGCAGAGGGGACAGCAGCACAGATACGCAGTATTTT. Its protein product is CATSRGDSSTDTQYF.

V is TRBV9 and J is TRBJ1-5, with 8 bases that match TRBD1. This CDR3 is 20 amino acids long. The germline V gene encodes CDR1 SGDLS and CDR2 YYNGEE. V lost 6 bases, J lost 0 bases, and 20 bases stayed unmatched. The CDR3 sequence: CASTGPTGEGRNISNQPQHF. In DNA, the CDR3 is TGTGCCAGCACCGGCCCGACAGGGGAGGGGCGGAATATTAGCAATCAGCCCCAGCATTTT.

To note about this clone: At one end, the junction sequence differs from germline, possibly due to a read error. V is TRBV11-2 and J is TRBJ1-1; D is possibly TRBD1 (6 bases). This CDR3 region has 13 residues. Looked up from germline, CDR1 is SGHAT and CDR2 is FQNNGV. Here the CDR3 DNA reads TGTGCCGGCAGCCTCGGGACGAGGGGGGAAGCTTTCTTT. It translates to CAGSLGTRGEAFF.

The V gene is TRBV5-1, the J gene TRBJ2-4; 11 bases agree with TRBD1. Germline V gene lookup returns CDR1 SGHRS and CDR2 YFSETQ. Trimming removed 1 base from V and 0 bases from J; junction bases left unmatched: 15. The CDR3 runs 21 residues. CDR3 nucleotides: TGCGCCAGCAGCTTGTTTGGACAGGGGGCGCGAAAGAACCTAGCCAAAAACATTCAGTACTTC. This codes for CASSLFGQGARKNLAKNIQYF.

J is TRBJ2-1 and V is TRBV7-2; 11 bases map to TRBD2. With V trimmed by 4 bases and J by 0 bases, 5 bases remained unmatched. The CDR3 is made up of 17 amino acids. Germline V lookup: CDR1 SGHTA, CDR2 FQGNSA. In nucleotides, the CDR3 is TGTGCCAGCAGCTCCCGGACTAGCGGGCCCTCCTACAATGAGCAGTTCTTC. Amino acids: CASSSRTSGPSYNEQFF.

The chain joins TRBV27 to TRBJ1-6; D remains unclear. Germline CDR1 MNHEY, CDR2 SMNVEV (reference sequence). V was pared by 3 bases and J by 2 bases, with 11 bases between. CDR3 length: 16 amino acids. CDR3 nucleotides: TGTGCCAGCAGTTTTCGCCAGTCGACCTATAATTCACCCCTCCACTTT. It specifies CASSFRQSTYNSPLHF.

The count of this clone is one. The chain carries TRBV7-8 and TRBJ1-5; D uncertain. The CDR3 has 13 residues. The V gene lost 6 bases and the J gene lost 4 bases, with 10 bases spanning the gap. In germline, CDR1 is SGHVS, CDR2 FQNEAQ. CDR3 region: CASSTDTNQPQHF. CDR3 DNA sequence: TGTGCCAGCAGTACCGACACAAATCAGCCCCAGCATTTT.

This clone was seen a handful of times. The chain has TRBV7-3 and TRBJ2-1; no definite D call. This CDR3 region has 13 residues. Trimming took off 1 base at V and 5 bases at J, with 6 bases between the two ends. Germline V CDR1 and CDR2: SGHTA, FQGTGA. In nucleotides, the CDR3 is TGTGCCAGCAGCTTAAGTCAGGACAATGAGCAGTTCTTC. It is translated as CASSLSQDNEQFF.

V and J are TRBV19 and TRBJ1-2; D is undetermined. Trimming stripped 6 bases from V and 3 bases from J, with 8 bases between. Germline CDR1 reads LNHDA; CDR2 reads SQIVND (reference sequence). The CDR3 is 12 amino acids. CDR3 sequence (DNA): TGTGCCAGTAGGAACTGGGACTATGGCTACACCTTC. This codes for CASRNWDYGYTF. The complete variable domain, with remaining parts taken from reference TRBV19 and TRBJ1-2, reads DGGITQSPKYLFRKEGQNVTLSCEQNLNHDAMYWYRQDPGQGLRLIYYSQIVNDFQKGDIAEGYSVSREKKESFPLTVTSAQKNPTAFYLCASRNWDYGYTFGSGTRLTVV.

The chain joins TRBV5-6 to TRBJ1-2; no clear D. This CDR3 spans 13 amino acids. Trimming removed 4 bases at V and 4 bases at J, with 11 bases between. Germline V gives CDR1 SGHDT, CDR2 YYEEEE. The CDR3 here is CASSLDRAYGYTF. DNA for the CDR3: TGTGCCAGCAGCCTGGACCGAGCCTATGGCTACACCTTC.